This record covers a single T cell receptor (beta chain). This clone was seen ten or more times. It has no known antigen specificity. The read terminates 3 residues ahead of where the CDR3 ends, so the germline J gene completes it. Predominantly Caucasian heritage was noted among both the CVID patients and the healthy controls. Heparinized peripheral whole blood samples of roughly 5 to 8 ml were obtained from each donor. Genomic DNA from adults with common variable immune deficiency (CVID) and from healthy adult controls was used for sequencing of TCRbeta CDR3 repertoires. The control group comprised some 22 healthy adult volunteers, roughly twelve female and approximately 10 male, aged about 20 to 70 years with a mean age of approximately 31. Diluted blood was density-centrifuged over Hypaque 1077 or Ficoll-Paque to isolate peripheral blood mononuclear cells. Unsorted mononuclear cells served as the source of genomic DNA, which was extracted either by Qiagen column purification or by a centrifugation-based method.

The CDR3 runs 17 residues from the cysteine to the phenylalanine. Shown are 42 bases from within the CDR3, in frame from base 1. The CDR1 and CDR2 encoded by the germline V gene are LGHNA and YNFKEQ. Deletion took 3 bases off V and 4 bases off J, with a span of 18 bases between the germline ends. This sample was taken from a study of T cell clonality in common variable immunodeficiency (dated by TCRdb to the mid-2010s). For sequencing input, CVID and control samples contributed equivalent amounts of genomic DNA. For every sample, a 60 bp segment covering the rearranged TCRbeta CDR3 region was amplified and then sequenced. The immunoSEQ assay, a bias-corrected multiplex PCR with high-throughput sequencing, was employed for TCRbeta amplification. The study's processing was this. Every unique nucleotide sequence was considered a clone and was annotated with V, D and J genes, copy number and frequency. Sequences were labeled productive if in frame, and non-productive if out of frame or containing stop codons. As previously described, clonality was computed from Shannon's entropy. The predicted amino acid sequences of productive clones were used to derive mean CDR3 Kyte-Doolittle hydropathy. Scaled V gene usage was hierarchically clustered using Manhattan distance and complete linkage with the R hclust function. To assess clone sharing by CDR3 amino acid sequence, 12 repertoires per group were resampled over 100 rounds. The repertoires were searched for fewer than 75 published EBV-specific TCRbeta sequences and some 230 published CMV-specific TCRbeta sequences. Analysis left out a couple of CVID samples that produced under 10,000 sequences, so a few dozen CVID repertoires remained. As stored in TCRdb, this immuneACCESS dataset retains in-frame rearrangements with V and J assigned. A fraction of the clones does not appear; measured against another copy, unresolved V genes explain less than half of the discrepancy, and the remainder lacks a known reason. The V and J calls and clone size are taken from that table; D and trimming were inferred from the DNA. This sample includes 40,000 to 45,000 clones, and none of them was observed just once. Together, the top ten hold 2.5% to 3% of the sample.

The investigation overall reported the following: Increased TCRbeta clonality was found in CVID subjects compared with healthy controls (t-test p = 0.018), with the increase being most characteristic of about a third of subjects. Healthy controls shared more TCRbeta clones with each other than CVID subjects shared among themselves (p < 0.0001). Even though DNA input was equal, the average per sample came to about 74,000 unique sequences for controls compared with 25,000 to 35,000 for CVID samples. Correlations of repertoire features with clinical complications were constrained by heterogeneity among patients within the CVID cohort. According to the authors, finding the cause of the higher clonality in CVID would require sequencing the repertoires of T cell subpopulations. Fewer deletions and N-nucleotide insertions were reportedly observed in CVID TCRbeta sequences, and highly modified clones with 13 or more V deletions were reportedly absent from CVID TCRbeta sequences.

The source material was peripheral blood mononuclear cells. The rearrangement combines TRBV4-2 with TRBJ2-2; a weak D assignment points to TRBD2 (6 bases agree). This sequence originates from a person aged 18 to 69 in good health. CDR3 DNA, as far as it was read: TGTGCCAGCAGCCACCGTGGCCGTAGCGGATTCACCGGGGAG. The resulting protein is CASSHRGRSGFTGE. The full CDR3 protein reads CASSHRGRSGFTGELFF.